The next 4 T cell receptor beta chains were all read from a single sample in a study of T cells after posttransplantation cyclophosphamide. Generated by immunoSEQ multiplex PCR, the TCRdb table keeps only in-frame clones and is missing some. The sample yields some 7,000 clones, around 80% seen once. Sequencing was done on a sample of memory CD4+ T cells sorted from blood. Receptor source: a woman between 45 and 65 years old in good health and a related stem cell transplant donor.

This sequence joins TRBV7-6 and TRBJ2-7; 7 bases map to TRBD2. With 1 base clipped from V and 6 bases from J, the junction kept 3 bases outside the gene matches. Germline V gene lookup returns CDR1 SGHVS and CDR2 FNYEAQ. This CDR3 has 13 amino acids. CDR3 in amino acids: CASSLGLASEQYF. CDR3 DNA: TGTGCCAGCAGCTTAGGACTAGCCAGCGAGCAGTACTTC.

V is TRBV19 and J is TRBJ2-7, with TRBD1 identical over 9 bases. The ends lost 11 bases at V and 9 bases at J; junction bases unmatched: 14. The CDR3 consists of 13 residues. The germline gives CDR1 LNHDA, CDR2 SQIVND (reference sequence). The CDR3 bases are TGTGCCTCAACGGGACAGGGCCTACGAGCGCAGTACTTC. This translates into CASTGQGLRAQYF.

CDR3 nucleotides: TGTGCCAGCAGTTCACCCGGGACAGCCTCTACCTACGAGCAGTACTTC. The encoded protein is CASSSPGTASTYEQYF. This sequence joins TRBV28 and TRBJ2-7; the match to TRBD1 covers 7 bases. With V trimmed by 4 bases and J by 2 bases, 11 bases remained unmatched. Looked up from germline, CDR1 is MDHEN and CDR2 is SYDVKM. The CDR3 loop spans 16 amino acids.

This chain uses TRBV28 with TRBJ1-1; D perhaps matches TRBD1 (5 bases). Germline V gene sequence: CDR1 MDHEN, CDR2 SYDVKM. The CDR3 is 18 residues long. The germline V and J ends were trimmed by 8 bases and 1 base, with 26 bases remaining between them. The CDR3 is CASLSTDAGKTPNTEAFF. As DNA, the CDR3 is TGTGCCAGCCTAAGTACGGATGCAGGGAAAACTCCGAACACTGAAGCTTTCTTT.